This T cell receptor (beta chain) stems from a study of T-cell reconstitution after alpha-beta-depleted transplantation in children. CDR3 length equals 14 residues. V was shortened by 7 bases and J by 4 bases, with 16 bases between the two germline ends. A library of TCRbeta sequences, prepared with unique molecular identifiers, was generated. TCRdb re-called the PCR reads with MiXCR, one entry per CDR3 protein. This sample carries some 400,000 distinct CDR3 sequences, 20% of them seen once, and the ten largest clones take approximately 3.9%. This clonotype was picked up a small number of times. This TCR was sampled from a human donor who donated a stem cell graft to a child with acute myeloid leukemia. The input for sequencing was PBMCs from the stem cell graft donor, taken from the stem cell graft. This sequence joins TRBV12-3 or TRBV12-4 and TRBJ1-1, with D possibly being TRBD1 (5 bases). The CDR3 coding sequence is TGTGCCAGCATCTCTCTGATGGGGGGCACTGAAGCTTTCTTT. Translated, it gives CASISLMGGTEAFF.